In its sample, the clone carrying this T cell receptor beta chain was seen once. Its antigen is unknown. Every patient had relapsed following autologous stem cell transplantation, and cohorts differed in brentuximab vedotin exposure. Generated by immunoSEQ multiplex PCR, the TCRdb table keeps only in-frame clones and is missing some. This table has some 38,000 clones, about 80% appearing once. Germline CDR1 SGHRS, CDR2 YFSETQ. V dropped 1 base and J dropped 5 bases, with 13 bases sitting between them. The CDR3 extends over 15 amino acids. This sample was taken from a study of PD-1 blockade in classical Hodgkin lymphoma. The wider study: The study gave patients nivolumab 3 mg/kg intravenously every 2 weeks.

Overall study findings and caveats: Reports described newly diagnosed patients as having lower baseline TCR diversity than healthy donors. A significant rise in TCR diversity was seen by C4D1 for CD4+ cells but not for CD8+ cells. Individuals initiating nivolumab under 1 year after ASCT were excluded.

The starting material was peripheral blood mononuclear cells (PBMCs), obtained before the second cycle of nivolumab. The chain links TRBV5-1 to TRBJ2-1; tentative D call: TRBD1 (6 bases). The sequence derives from a human donor with classical Hodgkin lymphoma. In DNA form, the CDR3 reads TGCGCCAGCAGCTTGCCTCGGACAGCTAACAATGAGCAGTTCTTC. It specifies CASSLPRTANNEQFF.